This TCR beta chain emerged from a study of Graves' ophthalmopathy and Graves' hyperthyroidism. The CDR3 is 14 amino acids. Trimming removed 2 bases at V and 5 bases at J, with 13 bases between. RNA served as the template for amplifying TCR beta CDR3 regions. Scientists carried out first-round RT-PCR using HTBI primers and then a second-round multiplex PCR. TCRdb itself ran the multiplex PCR reads through MiXCR, one entry per CDR3 protein. The data hold 900,000 to 1,200,000 distinct CDR3 sequences, with less than 45% observed a single time. This clonotype was picked up a small number of times. The antigen is undetermined. Points from the study as a whole: Blood also carried most expanded thyroid clonotypes exceeding 0.001 frequency. Using a 13-signature model, the authors split ophthalmopathy from stable hyperthyroidism, with 85% to 90% sensitivity and 80% to 84% specificity. The model flagged ophthalmopathy progression at over 60% sensitivity and 72% to 80% specificity.

The material sequenced was peripheral blood or thyroid tissue (not recorded which). This sequence was found in an adult man with Graves' hyperthyroidism. The rearrangement joins TRBV12-3 or TRBV12-4 to TRBJ2-7; a possible D gene is TRBD1 (6 bases). The CDR3 coding sequence is TGTGCCAGCAGTTTAAGGCAGGGGAAAGACGAGCAGTACTTC. This gives the protein CASSLRQGKDEQYF.